This entry concerns a single T cell receptor (beta chain). What it binds is unknown. Germline V gene data show CDR1 as MDHEN and CDR2 as SYDVKM. This CDR3 has 13 residues. The junction had 10 bases not matched to a gene; V was cut back by 10 bases and J by 8 bases. Molecular barcoded adaptors covering alpha/delta and beta/gamma chains were used on approximately 400 ng RNA. One entry per CDR3 protein, called by TCRdb with MiXCR from the reads. Found here are some 22,000 distinct CDR3 sequences, approximately 22% of them singletons; the top ten hold about 17%. The data are from a study of read filtering for tumor transcriptome and immune sequencing. In the study overall: The cohort had roughly 16 men and more than 11 women aged about 45 to 80, mean roughly 65 years. Under ten patients were R-ISS I, 16 were R-ISS II, about seven were R-ISS III. IR-seq gave about 3.5 to 11 million TCR reads per sample; RNA-seq gave about 80 to 1,400. Findings and limits, study-wide: In IR-seq, single-read clonotypes were around four fifths of clonotypes but roughly 3.5% of reads.

The chain recombines TRBV28 with TRBJ2-3; TRBD2 matches at 9 bases. This TCR was recovered from a donor aged 40 or older with multiple myeloma. The sequenced sample consisted of a population of CD138-negative cells sorted from bone marrow. CDR3 nucleotides: TGTGCCACCTGGACTAGCGATCGACCTACGCAGTATTTT. Its translation: CATWTSDRPTQYF.